The T cell receptor (beta chain) under discussion was sequenced for a study of cytomegalovirus exposure and HLA in healthy donors. PCR was performed using 60 Vbeta and 13 Jbeta primers. Libraries were prepared by immunoSEQ multiplex PCR; TCRdb keeps only in-frame clonotypes and omits some of them. This table holds over 100,000 clones, approximately 77% found once. A remark on this clone: This same CDR3 is encoded by further DNA sequences in the sample.

The CDR3 extends over 14 amino acids. The V end lost 0 bases, the J end lost 9 bases, and 12 bases lay between the germline ends. Germline loops: CDR1 LGHNA, CDR2 YSLEER. This TCR was sampled from a woman between 35 and 50 years old in good health and CMV-seronegative. V and J are TRBV4-3 and TRBJ2-1; D may be TRBD1 (5 bases). Material for sequencing was PBMCs. CDR3 sequence (DNA): TGCGCCAGCAGCCAAGAGTGGACAAGTGGTGAGCAGTTCTTC. Translation: CASSQEWTSGEQFF.